This T cell receptor beta chain was sequenced in a study of control samples from healthy donors and cancer patients. TCRdb's copy holds only in-frame clones and misses some; the assay was immunoSEQ multiplex PCR. This table holds tens of thousands of clones, 84% found once. The V segment lost 8 bases and the J segment 1 base; nucleotides outside the gene matches: 6. The V gene's germline CDR1 is LNHDA and CDR2 SQIVND (reference sequence). There are 15 residues in the CDR3. Sequences were obtained from PBMCs. The V gene is TRBV19, the J gene TRBJ2-5; TRBD2 aligns across 11 bases. The origin of this receptor is a man aged 55 to 70 with head and neck cancer. CDR3: CASGRLAGFQETQYF. DNA of the CDR3: TGTGCCAGTGGTAGACTAGCGGGGTTCCAAGAGACCCAGTACTTC.